One and the same sample provided the 10 T cell receptor beta chains below, sequenced in a study of blood T cell repertoires in COVID-19. Using immunoSEQ multiplex PCR, the repertoire was profiled, and TCRdb retains in-frame clones only, with some absent. The top ten clones hold less than 8% of a sample with roughly 120,000 clones, 70% to 85% of them seen once. The sequenced sample consisted of peripheral blood. All receptors derive from a woman older than 75 with active or convalescent COVID-19.

This CDR3 is CASSQGQGAGELFF. DNA of the CDR3: TGTGCCAGCAGCCAAGGACAGGGTGCCGGGGAGCTGTTTTTT. This chain connects TRBV4-2 to TRBJ2-2; TRBD1 aligns across 7 bases. J gave up 6 bases and V 1 base, and 2 bases lay outside the gene matches. Germline-derived CDR1 and CDR2 are LGHNA and YNFKEQ. CDR3 length equals 14 residues.

The chain is built from TRBV19 and TRBJ2-3; D is perhaps TRBD2 (5 bases). V was shortened by 8 bases and J by 0 bases, with 9 bases between the two germline ends. Germline V gene lookup returns CDR1 LNHDA and CDR2 SQIVND (reference sequence). The CDR3 extends over 13 amino acids. In DNA, the CDR3 is TGTGCCAGTCGAGCGGAGAGCACAGATACGCAGTATTTT. It translates to CASRAESTDTQYF.

The chain is built from TRBV5-1 and TRBJ2-3, with 7 nucleotides matching TRBD1. In germline, CDR1 is SGHRS, CDR2 YFSETQ. V was pared by 0 bases and J by 7 bases, with 8 bases of the junction left unmatched. This CDR3 has 15 residues. CDR3 residues: CASSLGTGRFNTQYF. The CDR3 coding sequence is TGCGCCAGCAGCTTGGGGACAGGCCGCTTTAATACGCAGTATTTT.

The chain couples TRBV18 to TRBJ1-6; D is perhaps TRBD1 (6 bases). The CDR3 covers 14 residues. Deletions cut 6 bases from V and 7 bases from J, with 13 bases between. The germline gives CDR1 KGHSH, CDR2 LQKENI. The CDR3 coding sequence is TGTGCCAGCTCCCTCGGGGGGGGCAATTCACCCCTCCACTTT. The encoded protein is CASSLGGGNSPLHF.

This chain joins TRBV25-1 and TRBJ2-7; D is uncertain. The germline V gene has CDR1 MGHDK and CDR2 SYGVNS. The CDR3 covers 11 residues. V shed 4 bases and J shed 6 bases, with 7 bases lying between them. The CDR3 DNA follows: TGTGCCAGCAGTGGATTGAGCGAGCAGTACTTC. Its protein is CASSGLSEQYF.

The chain uses TRBV7-8 and TRBJ1-1; D gene ambiguous. Germline lookup yields CDR1 SGHVS and CDR2 FQNEAQ. The CDR3 loop spans 15 amino acids. Trimming removed 1 base from V and 0 bases from J, with 9 bases in between. The CDR3: CASSLEPLMNTEAFF. In DNA, the CDR3 is TGTGCCAGCAGCTTAGAGCCGCTCATGAACACTGAAGCTTTCTTT.

The V gene is TRBV11-2, the J gene TRBJ1-4; D gene ambiguous. Germline lookup yields CDR1 SGHAT and CDR2 FQNNGV. This CDR3 has 14 residues. The V end was cut by 5 bases, the J end by 2 bases, with 9 bases between. The CDR3 here is CASSLQVTNEKLFF. The CDR3 DNA is TGTGCCAGCAGCCTCCAGGTTACTAATGAAAAACTGTTTTTT.

This clone was counted between two and nine times. The chain employs TRBV7-3 and TRBJ1-5; no clear D. Germline V gene lookup returns CDR1 SGHTA and CDR2 FQGTGA. Trimming took 1 base from V and 3 from J, leaving 13 bases between them. The CDR3 has 16 amino acids. CDR3 coding DNA: TGTGCCAGCAGCTTAAGAGGTCAAGTGGTCAATCAGCCCCAGCATTTT. Its protein product is CASSLRGQVVNQPQHF.

With regard to this clone: An end of the junction differs from the germline gene, which may be a read error. The sample contains more than one DNA sequence encoding this CDR3. The chain is built from TRBV19 and TRBJ2-6, with 8 positions matching TRBD2. The CDR3 covers 19 residues. Germline CDR1 is LNHDA and CDR2 is SQIVND (reference sequence). The CDR3 region has the DNA TGTGCCAGTAGTCCCACGACTAGCGAGACGGCCTCTGGGGCTAACGTCCTGACTTTC. Its protein is CASSPTTSETASGANVLTF.

This clone came up a few times. The chain combines TRBV28 with TRBJ1-1; D unresolved. The CDR3 runs 14 residues. Trimming removed 7 bases at V and 2 bases at J, with 14 bases between. From germline, CDR1 is MDHEN and CDR2 SYDVKM. The CDR3 nucleotides are TGTGCCAGCAAACTCGGGATAGTAAACACTGAAGCTTTCTTT. This translates into CASKLGIVNTEAFF.